A single sample gave rise to the 14 T cell receptor beta chains below, sequenced in a study of breast tumors, draining lymph nodes, adjacent tissues. The lymph nodes were axillary draining lymph nodes from breast cancer patients. TCRdb used MiXCR to reprocess the multiplex PCR reads, holding one entry per CDR3 protein. The sample contains approximately 230,000 distinct CDR3 sequences, less than 40% of which appear only once. The specimen sequenced was axillary lymph node tissue. The receptor source for this set is a female donor with breast cancer. Some clones in this sample may be carry-over from other donors' samples.

This clonotype was found many times. The chain couples TRBV7-2 to TRBJ2-1, with 9 bases identical to TRBD1. This CDR3 has 15 amino acids. V gave up 2 bases and J gave up 9 bases; unmatched junction bases: 8. The germline V gene has CDR1 SGHTA and CDR2 FQGNSA. As DNA, the CDR3 is TGTGCCAGCAGCTTATCTTGGGACAGGGCTTTTGAGCAGTTCTTC. This translates into CASSLSWDRAFEQFF.

This clonotype was seen many times. CDR3: CASNPQITGGDQETQYF. In nucleotides, the CDR3 is TGTGCCAGTAACCCCCAAATAACCGGGGGAGACCAAGAGACCCAGTACTTC. This rearrangement joins TRBV19 to TRBJ2-5; tentative D call: TRBD2 (6 bases). CDR1 LNHDA and CDR2 SQIVND come from the germline V gene (reference sequence). V was clipped by 7 bases and J by 0 bases, with 21 bases between them. The CDR3 is made up of 17 amino acids.

This clonotype was picked up many times. This chain uses TRBV15 with TRBJ2-7; 7 bases map to TRBD1. V shed 0 bases, J shed 5 bases, and the junction held 7 bases outside the gene matches. CDR1 and CDR2 (germline): LNHNV, YYDKDF (reference sequence). This CDR3 comprises 15 residues. The CDR3 region is CATSRDTDRTDEQYF. CDR3 nucleotides: TGTGCCACCAGCAGAGATACGGACAGGACCGACGAGCAGTACTTC.

A single count supports this clonotype. V gene TRBV20-1 combines with J gene TRBJ2-1; tentatively, D is TRBD2 (7 bases). Trimming took off 1 base at V and 10 bases at J, with 14 bases between the two ends. The CDR3 totals 13 residues. CDR1 and CDR2 from the germline V gene are DFQATT and SNEGSKA (reference sequence). DNA of the CDR3: TGCAGTGCTAGAGTTCGGGGGGCAGGCGAGCAGTTCTTC. It yields the protein CSARVRGAGEQFF.

This clonotype was detected many times. The V call is TRBV20-1, the J call TRBJ2-1, with 8 bases aligning to TRBD2. There are 14 residues in the CDR3. Germline V gene lookup returns CDR1 DFQATT and CDR2 SNEGSKA (reference sequence). The trim removed 5 bases at V and 9 bases at J, leaving 12 bases unmatched. DNA of the CDR3: TGCAGTGCTCCTAAGGGGGGACTAGAGGCTGAGCAGTTCTTC. It yields the protein CSAPKGGLEAEQFF.

This sequence joins TRBV7-8 and TRBJ2-5, with a weak D call TRBD2 (6 bases). In germline, CDR1 is SGHVS, CDR2 FQNEAQ. V was clipped by 5 bases and J by 5 bases, with 21 bases between them. The CDR3 has 16 residues. The CDR3 DNA is TGTGCCAGCAGCCTCCCGGGCGGGGCGAACGGTGAGACCCAGTACTTC. Its protein product is CASSLPGGANGETQYF.

CDR3 DNA: TGCAGTGCAACTCTCGGGACTGTCCCCCATACGCAGTATTTT. It encodes CSATLGTVPHTQYF. V gene TRBV20-1 combines with J gene TRBJ2-3, with D maybe TRBD2 (6 bases). CDR1 and CDR2 from the germline V gene are DFQATT and SNEGSKA (reference sequence). Trimming removed 6 bases at V and 7 bases at J, with 20 bases between. The CDR3 sequence is 14 residues long.

The chain is built from TRBV9 and TRBJ2-5; D not certain. The CDR3 is 13 amino acids. V dropped 2 bases and J dropped 1 base, with 6 bases sitting between them. The V gene's germline CDR1 is SGDLS and CDR2 YYNGEE. CDR3 nucleotide sequence: TGTGCCAGCAGCGTTGACATCCAAGAGACCCAGTACTTC. This gives the protein CASSVDIQETQYF.

About this clonotype itself: The missing conserved phenylalanine or tryptophan at the end of this CDR3 makes a read error likely. CDR3 in amino acids: CASSLGQNTGELFS. DNA for the CDR3: TGTGCCAGCAGCTTAGGTCAGAACACCGGGGAGCTGTTTTCT. The chain recombines TRBV11-2 with TRBJ1-4; no reliable D call. Near its end, the DNA agrees better with TRBJ2-2, so the J call may be wrong. The CDR3 sequence is 14 residues long. The V gene's germline CDR1 is SGHAT and CDR2 FQNNGV.

Remarks on this clonotype: A much bigger clone sits one base away, suggesting this may be a read error. This chain joins TRBV20-1 and TRBJ1-2; D may be TRBD1 (6 bases). Germline V CDR1 and CDR2: DFQATT, SNEGSKA (reference sequence). The CDR3 runs 12 residues. The DNA of the CDR3 is TGCAGTGCTAGGCGGGGGGCGGGTGGCTCCACCTTC. Amino acids: CSARRGAGGSTF.

This clonotype was detected ten times or more. This chain joins TRBV12-3 or TRBV12-4 and TRBJ2-5; TRBD1 agrees at 7 bases. The ends lost 3 bases at V and 5 bases at J; junction bases unmatched: 9. The CDR3 has 15 amino acids. The CDR3 spells CASSLGQGEQETQYF. The CDR3 nucleotides are TGTGCCAGCAGTTTGGGGCAGGGGGAACAGGAGACCCAGTACTTC.

The chain uses TRBV29-1 and TRBJ2-1; 10 nucleotides agree with TRBD1. V lost 4 bases and J lost 7; bases outside the gene matches: 7. The CDR3 loop spans 14 amino acids. Germline-derived CDR1 and CDR2 are SQVTM and ANQGSEA. The CDR3 nucleotides read TGCAGCGTTGGAGGGACAGGGGCACGGAATGAGCAGTTCTTC. Its translation is CSVGGTGARNEQFF.

This clonotype turned up a few times. A read error may account for a junction end that differs from germline. The chain uses TRBV9 and TRBJ2-7; D may be TRBD2 (6 bases). Germline-derived CDR1 and CDR2 are SGDLS and YYNGEE. The CDR3 runs 16 residues. CDR3 protein: CASSNRESSEDYAQYF. CDR3 in DNA: TGTGCCAGCAGCAATAGGGAGTCTAGCGAGGACTACGCGCAGTACTTC.

This clonotype was observed a few times. The chain carries TRBV19 and TRBJ2-7; TRBD2 agrees at 7 bases. Germline V gene lookup returns CDR1 LNHDA and CDR2 SQIVND (reference sequence). The CDR3 extends over 14 amino acids. Trimming took 5 bases from V and 2 from J; bases not matched to a gene: 6. The CDR3 loop is CASSLISGTYEQYF. As DNA, the CDR3 is TGTGCCAGTAGTTTGATCAGCGGGACCTACGAGCAGTACTTC.